What follows describes a single TCR beta chain. Its target is not known. This sample stems from a study of T-cell memory formation after mild COVID-19. Background on the study: Among the donors, TCR clusters were largely specific to each donor.

Study outcomes and limitations: A subset of responding clones appeared in pre-infection memory, suggesting cross-reactive memory joined.

Employing constant-segment primers, 5'RACE generated TCR alpha and TCR beta cDNA libraries bearing sample barcodes and UMIs. TCRdb reanalysed the 5' RACE reads using MiXCR and keeps one entry per CDR3 protein. Of about 430,000 distinct CDR3 sequences listed, more than 20% are singletons. Germline V CDR1 and CDR2: SGHRS, YFSETQ. The CDR3 contains 14 residues. V gave up 4 bases and J gave up 8 bases, with 13 bases separating them. The chain combines TRBV5-1 with TRBJ1-6; D gene unclear. Sequenced input: PBMCs or a T cell subset sorted from them (not recorded which). This TCR came from an adult woman who had mild COVID-19 (a few samples of this study predate the infection). Cell type and time point are not known. The CDR3 sequence is CASSVGLLDSPLHF. In nucleotides, the CDR3 is TGCGCCAGCAGCGTGGGATTGTTGGATTCACCCCTCCACTTT.